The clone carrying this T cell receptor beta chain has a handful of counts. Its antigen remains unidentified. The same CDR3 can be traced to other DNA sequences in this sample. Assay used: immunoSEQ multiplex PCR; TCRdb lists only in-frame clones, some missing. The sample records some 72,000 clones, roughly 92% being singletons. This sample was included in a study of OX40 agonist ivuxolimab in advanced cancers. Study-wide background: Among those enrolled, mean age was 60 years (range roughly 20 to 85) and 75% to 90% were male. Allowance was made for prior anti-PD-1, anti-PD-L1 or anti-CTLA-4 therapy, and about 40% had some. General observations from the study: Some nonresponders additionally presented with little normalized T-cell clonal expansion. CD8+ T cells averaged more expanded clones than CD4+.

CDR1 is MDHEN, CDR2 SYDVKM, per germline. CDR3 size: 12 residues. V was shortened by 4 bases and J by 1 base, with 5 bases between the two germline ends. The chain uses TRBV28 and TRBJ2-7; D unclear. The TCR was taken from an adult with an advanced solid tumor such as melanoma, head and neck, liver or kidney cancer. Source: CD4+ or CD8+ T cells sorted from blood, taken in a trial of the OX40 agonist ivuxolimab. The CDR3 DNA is TGTGCCAGCAGTTCCCGTTCCTACGAGCAGTACTTC. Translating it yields CASSSRSYEQYF.